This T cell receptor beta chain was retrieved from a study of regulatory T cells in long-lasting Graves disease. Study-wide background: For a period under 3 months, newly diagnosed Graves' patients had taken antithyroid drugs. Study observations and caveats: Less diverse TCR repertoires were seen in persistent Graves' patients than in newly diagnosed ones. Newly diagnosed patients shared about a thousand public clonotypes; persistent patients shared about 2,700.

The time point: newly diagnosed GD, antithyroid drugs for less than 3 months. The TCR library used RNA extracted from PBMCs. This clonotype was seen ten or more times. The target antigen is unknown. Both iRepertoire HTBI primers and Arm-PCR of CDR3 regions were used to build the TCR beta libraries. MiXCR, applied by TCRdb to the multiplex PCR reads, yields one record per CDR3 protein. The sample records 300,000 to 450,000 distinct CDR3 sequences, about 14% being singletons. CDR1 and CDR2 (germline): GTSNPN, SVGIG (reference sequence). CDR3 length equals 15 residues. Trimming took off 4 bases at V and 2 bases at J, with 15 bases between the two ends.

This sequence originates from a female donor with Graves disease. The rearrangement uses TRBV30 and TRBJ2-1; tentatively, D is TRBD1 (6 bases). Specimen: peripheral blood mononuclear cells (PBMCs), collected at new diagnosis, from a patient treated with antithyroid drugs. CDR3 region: CAWKYQGLTYNEQFF. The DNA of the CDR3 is TGTGCCTGGAAATATCAGGGGCTAACCTACAATGAGCAGTTCTTC.